The clone carrying this T cell receptor gamma chain was counted between two and nine times. This specimen comes from a study of gamma-delta T cells after stem cell transplantation. CDR1 and CDR2 (germline): GITISATS, ISYDGTV (reference sequence). The CDR3 loop spans 15 amino acids. With V trimmed by 0 bases and J by 6 bases, 11 bases remained unmatched. TCRdb called clones from the RT-PCR reads again using CATT. This repertoire shows several hundred gamma-chain clones, approximately 52% found once; its top ten account for 55% to 70%. The chain recombines TRGV9 with TRGJ1 or TRGJ2. Sequences were obtained from gamma-delta T cells. This TCR was sampled from a human donor. It is not recorded whose cells these are; they may come from a transplant donor. The CDR3 DNA is TGTGCCTTGTGGGAGGTGTCGTACCTGGGTTATAAGAAACTCTTT. It is translated as CALWEVSYLGYKKLF.